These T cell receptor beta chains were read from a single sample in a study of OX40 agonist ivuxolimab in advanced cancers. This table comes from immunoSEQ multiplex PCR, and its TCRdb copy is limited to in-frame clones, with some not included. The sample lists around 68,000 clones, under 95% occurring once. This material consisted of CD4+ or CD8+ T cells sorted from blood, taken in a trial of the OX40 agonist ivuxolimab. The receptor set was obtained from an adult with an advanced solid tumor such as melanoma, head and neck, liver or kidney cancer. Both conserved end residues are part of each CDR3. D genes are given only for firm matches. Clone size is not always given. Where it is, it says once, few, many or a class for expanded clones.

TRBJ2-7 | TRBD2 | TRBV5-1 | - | CASSPGLAPLTYEQYF | TGCGCCAGCAGCCCGGGACTAGCGCCTTTGACGTACGAGCAGTACTTC
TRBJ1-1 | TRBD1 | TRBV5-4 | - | CASSATGVNTEAFF | TGTGCCAGCAGCGCAACAGGGGTGAACACTGAAGCTTTCTTT
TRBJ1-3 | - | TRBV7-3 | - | CASSLGVLNTIYF | TGTGCCAGCAGCTTAGGTGTGCTAAACACCATATATTTT
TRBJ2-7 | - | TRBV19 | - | CASSLKVRSYEQYF | TGTGCCAGTAGTCTTAAGGTACGGTCCTACGAGCAGTACTTC
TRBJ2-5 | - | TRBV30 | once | CAWMAGETQYF | TGTGCCTGGATGGCCGGGGAGACCCAGTACTTC
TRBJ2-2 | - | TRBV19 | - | CASNFYSGELFF | TGTGCCAGTAATTTTTACTCCGGGGAGCTGTTTTTT
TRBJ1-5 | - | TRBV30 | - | CAWSGGNQPQHF | TGTGCCTGGAGTGGGGGGAATCAGCCCCAGCATTTT
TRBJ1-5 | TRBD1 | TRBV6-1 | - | CASSEDWTGVQPQHF | TGTGCCAGCAGTGAAGACTGGACAGGGGTTCAGCCCCAGCATTTT
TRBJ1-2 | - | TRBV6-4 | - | CASSPFTGNYGYTF | TGTGCCAGCAGCCCCTTTACAGGAAACTATGGCTACACCTTC
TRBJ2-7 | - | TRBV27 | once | CASSWGSQGRYEQYF | TGTGCCAGCAGTTGGGGCTCACAGGGCCGCTACGAGCAGTACTTC
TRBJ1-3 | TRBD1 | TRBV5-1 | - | CASSLGQGQGNTIYF | TGCGCCAGCAGCCTTGGACAGGGTCAAGGAAACACCATATATTTT
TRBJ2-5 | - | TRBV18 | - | CASSPRLAITETQYF | TGTGCCAGCTCACCGCGGCTAGCGATCACAGAGACCCAGTACTTC
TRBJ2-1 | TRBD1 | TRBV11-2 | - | CASSSGTGQFF | TGTGCCAGCAGCTCCGGGACAGGCCAGTTCTTC
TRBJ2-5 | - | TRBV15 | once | CATSRQGRQETQYF | TGTGCCACCAGCAGACAGGGTAGGCAAGAGACCCAGTACTTC
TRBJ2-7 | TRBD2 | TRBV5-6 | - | CASSFSAGGYEQYF | TGTGCCAGCAGCTTCTCAGCGGGGGGCTACGAGCAGTACTTC
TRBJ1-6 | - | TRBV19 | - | CASSIRGGNSPLHF | TGTGCCAGTAGTATCAGAGGGGGGAATTCACCCCTCCACTTT
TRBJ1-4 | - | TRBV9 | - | CASSGAPNEKLFF | TGTGCCAGCAGCGGGGCTCCAAATGAAAAACTGTTTTTT
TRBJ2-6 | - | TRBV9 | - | CASSVGPSGANVLTF | TGTGCCAGCAGCGTTGGCCCCTCTGGGGCCAACGTCCTGACTTTC
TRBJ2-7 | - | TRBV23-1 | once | CASSQFRKDRTDYEQYF | TGCGCCAGCAGTCAATTTCGGAAGGACCGCACGGATTACGAGCAGTACTTC
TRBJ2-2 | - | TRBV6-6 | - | CASSRADSSTGELFF | TGTGCCAGCAGCCGCGCGGACAGTTCCACCGGGGAGCTGTTTTTT
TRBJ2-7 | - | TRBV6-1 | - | CASSRDRSYEQYF | TGTGCCAGCAGTAGGGACCGTTCCTACGAGCAGTACTTC
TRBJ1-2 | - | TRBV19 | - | CASSSRQDGYTF | TGTGCCAGTAGTTCCCGACAGGATGGCTACACCTTC
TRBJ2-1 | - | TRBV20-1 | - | CSIRGINEQFF | TGCAGTATTCGGGGGATCAATGAGCAGTTCTTC
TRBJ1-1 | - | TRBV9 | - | CASSVGAGPEAFF | TGTGCCAGCAGCGTAGGGGCAGGTCCTGAAGCTTTCTTT
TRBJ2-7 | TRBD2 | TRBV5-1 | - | CASSFAGTSDYEQYF | TGCGCCAGCAGCTTCGCCGGGACTAGCGACTACGAGCAGTACTTC
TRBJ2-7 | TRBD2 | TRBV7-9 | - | CASSRTGLAGSEQYF | TGTGCCAGCAGCCGAACCGGACTAGCGGGAAGCGAGCAGTACTTC
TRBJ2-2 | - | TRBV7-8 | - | CASSLVGLENTGELFF | TGTGCCAGCAGCTTAGTCGGTCTTGAAAACACCGGGGAGCTGTTTTTT
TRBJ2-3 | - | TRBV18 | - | CASSRDGVGTDTQYF | TGTGCCAGCTCGCGTGATGGGGTCGGCACAGATACGCAGTATTTT
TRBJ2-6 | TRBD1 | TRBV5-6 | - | CASSPVGTVGAGANVLTF | TGTGCCAGCAGCCCTGTCGGGACAGTAGGCGCTGGGGCCAACGTCCTGACTTTC
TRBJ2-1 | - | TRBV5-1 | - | CASSLGTSSYNEQFF | TGCGCCAGCAGCTTGGGAACCTCCTCCTACAATGAGCAGTTCTTC
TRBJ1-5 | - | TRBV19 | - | CASSIDAAGPQPQHF | TGTGCCAGTAGTATTGACGCAGCGGGCCCACAGCCCCAGCATTTT
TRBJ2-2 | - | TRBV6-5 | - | CASSYSTGSGTGELFF | TGTGCCAGCAGTTACTCGACCGGGTCGGGCACCGGGGAGCTGTTTTTT
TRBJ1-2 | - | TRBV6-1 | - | CASSEAVLGPANYGYTF | TGTGCCAGCAGTGAAGCGGTCTTAGGACCCGCTAACTATGGCTACACCTTC
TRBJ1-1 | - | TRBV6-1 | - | CASSDPRTFTEAFF | TGTGCCAGCAGTGACCCCCGAACCTTCACTGAAGCTTTCTTT
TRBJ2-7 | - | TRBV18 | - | CASSPSGVDEQYF | TGTGCCAGCTCACCGTCGGGGGTGGACGAGCAGTACTTC
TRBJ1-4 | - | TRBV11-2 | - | CASSSTGGGNEKLFF | TGTGCCAGCAGCTCTACAGGTGGGGGTAATGAAAAACTGTTTTTT
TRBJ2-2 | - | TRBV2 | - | CASSGPLRTGELFF | TGTGCCAGCAGTGGACCCCTAAGGACCGGGGAGCTGTTTTTT
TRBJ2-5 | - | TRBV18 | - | CASSPRAGTGSQETQYF | TGTGCCAGCTCACCCAGAGCGGGGACAGGAAGCCAAGAGACCCAGTACTTC
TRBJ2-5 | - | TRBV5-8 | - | CASSPPAMLNTQYF | TGTGCCAGCAGCCCCCCGGCGATGTTGAATACCCAGTACTTC
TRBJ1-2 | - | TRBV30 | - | CAWRPRQRDGYTF | TGTGCCTGGAGGCCGAGACAGAGAGATGGCTACACCTTC
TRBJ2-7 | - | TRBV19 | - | CASRRSNSYEQYF | TGTGCCAGTAGGAGGAGCAACTCCTACGAGCAGTACTTC
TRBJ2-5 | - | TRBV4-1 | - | CASSQGQGGQETQYF | TGCGCCAGCAGCCAAGGGCAGGGTGGACAAGAGACCCAGTACTTC
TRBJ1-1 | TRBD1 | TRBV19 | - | CASSLGTGGSSMNTEAFF | TGTGCCAGTAGTCTTGGGACAGGGGGTTCGTCCATGAACACTGAAGCTTTCTTT